This T cell receptor (beta chain) was recorded in a study of naive and memory T cell subsets. The CDR3 totals 14 residues. Trimming removed 6 bases from V and 2 bases from J, with 11 bases in between. The germline gives CDR1 SGHTA, CDR2 FQGNSA. Ligated cDNA underwent four rounds of PCR with nested alpha and beta constant region primers and SP2. For blood and skin samples, reverse transcription used TCR alpha and beta constant primers. TCRdb redid the calling of the 5' RACE reads with MiXCR, one entry per CDR3 protein. The repertoire holds tens of thousands of distinct CDR3 sequences, with about 7.2% as singletons. Regarding the study as a whole: This RNA-based method may be sensitive to activation-related transcript changes.

This clonotype has just a few counts. Antigen: not known. TCR cDNA received a 3' ligated oligonucleotide that carried a UMI. Whole blood, 2.5 to 3 ml, came from adult healthy volunteers. Unsorted total RNA, roughly 1 to 1000 ng, was DNase treated before reverse transcription. The rearrangement joins TRBV7-2 to TRBJ2-1; TRBD2 might be the D (6 bases). This clonotype originated in a male donor in good health. The CDR3 bases are TGTGCCAGCAGTATAATAGCGGCCTACAATGAGCAGTTCTTC. It specifies CASSIIAAYNEQFF.